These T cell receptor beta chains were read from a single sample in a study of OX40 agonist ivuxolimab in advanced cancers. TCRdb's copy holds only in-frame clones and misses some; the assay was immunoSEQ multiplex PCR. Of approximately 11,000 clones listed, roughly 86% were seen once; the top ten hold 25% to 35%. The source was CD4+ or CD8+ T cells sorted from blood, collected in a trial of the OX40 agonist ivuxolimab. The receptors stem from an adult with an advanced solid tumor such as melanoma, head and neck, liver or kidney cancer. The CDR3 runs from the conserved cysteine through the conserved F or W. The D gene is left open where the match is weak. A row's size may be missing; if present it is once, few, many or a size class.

CSAQDRAGYEQYF,TGCAGCGCCCAGGACAGGGCGGGTTACGAGCAGTACTTC,-,TRBJ2-7,TRBD1,TRBV29-1
CASSPSPGQGSGEKLFF,TGTGCCAGCTCACCATCGCCGGGACAGGGGAGTGGCGAAAAACTGTTTTTT,-,TRBJ1-4,TRBD1,TRBV18
CASSFPTSGEETQYF,TGTGCCAGCAGCTTTCCGACTAGCGGTGAAGAGACCCAGTACTTC,-,TRBJ2-5,TRBD2,TRBV7-9
CASSIRLAGAEDTQYF,TGTGCCAGCAGCATCCGACTAGCGGGGGCAGAAGATACGCAGTATTTT,-,TRBJ2-3,TRBD2,TRBV9
CASSWTRGEYEQYF,TGCGCCAGCAGCTGGACCCGGGGGGAATACGAGCAGTACTTC,-,TRBJ2-7,TRBD2,TRBV5-1
CASSYDDYEQYF,TGTGCCAGCAGTTACGATGACTACGAGCAGTACTTC,-,TRBJ2-7,-,TRBV6-5
CASSAGTGLIGTF,TGTGCCAGCAGTGCTGGGACAGGGCTGATAGGCACCTTC,-,TRBJ1-2,TRBD1,TRBV2
CAWSEAAYSNQPQHF,TGTGCCTGGAGTGAAGCAGCTTATAGCAATCAGCCCCAGCATTTT,-,TRBJ1-5,-,TRBV30
CASSASGTGGSEQYF,TGTGCCAGTAGTGCCTCCGGGACAGGGGGGAGCGAGCAGTACTTC,-,TRBJ2-7,TRBD1,TRBV19
CASSTGAGEQYF,TGTGCCAGCAGTACGGGGGCAGGCGAGCAGTACTTC,-,TRBJ2-7,-,TRBV27
CASSITGAGELFF,TGTGCCAGTAGTATAACAGGGGCCGGGGAGCTGTTTTTT,-,TRBJ2-2,TRBD1,TRBV19
CASSTTRQGWLSYEQYF,TGTGCCAGCAGTACAACTAGACAGGGGTGGTTAAGCTACGAGCAGTACTTC,-,TRBJ2-7,TRBD1,TRBV28
CASSKLDAMRELETQYF,TGTGCCAGCAGCAAATTAGACGCGATGAGGGAATTAGAGACCCAGTACTTC,once,TRBJ2-5,-,TRBV21-1
CASSQDRTLNTEAFF,TGTGCCAGCAGCCAAGACCGGACCCTGAACACTGAAGCTTTCTTT,-,TRBJ1-1,-,TRBV4-2
CASSGGEGYEQFF,TGTGCCAGCAGTGGGGGAGAAGGCTATGAGCAGTTCTTC,-,TRBJ2-1,-,TRBV6-4
CASSQDESSGANVLTF,TGCGCCAGCAGCCAGGACGAGAGCTCTGGGGCCAACGTCCTGACTTTC,few,TRBJ2-6,-,TRBV4-1
CASSFGVYEQYF,TGTGCCAGCAGCTTTGGCGTTTACGAGCAGTACTTC,-,TRBJ2-7,-,TRBV5-4
CASSIDGTPIDEQYF,TGTGCCAGCAGCATCGACGGCACTCCTATTGACGAGCAGTACTTC,-,TRBJ2-7,-,TRBV9
CASSPGHDYEQYF,TGCGCCAGCAGTCCGGGCCACGACTACGAGCAGTACTTC,-,TRBJ2-7,-,TRBV10-1
CSVYEWETQYF,TGCAGCGTTTACGAATGGGAGACCCAGTACTTC,-,TRBJ2-5,-,TRBV29-1
CASSSVDTQYF,TGTGCCAGCAGCTCGGTGGATACGCAGTATTTT,-,TRBJ2-3,-,TRBV9
CASSYRGMGNTIYF,TGTGCCAGCAGCTACAGGGGAATGGGAAACACCATATATTTT,-,TRBJ1-3,TRBD1,TRBV6-6